One sample yielded the 10 T cell receptor beta chains listed below, sequenced in a study of T cells expressing NK-cell markers. After re-calling the 5' RACE reads, TCRdb lists one entry per CDR3 protein, DNA absent. The sample shows approximately 460,000 distinct CDR3 sequences, and 7.3% sits with its ten largest clones. The sequencing input was blood T cells: a sorted CD56 or NKG2C T cell subset, CD4+ or CD8+ T cells, or bulk PBMC T cells (not recorded which). The receptors shown here come from a woman aged 18 to 69 in good health.

The J gene is TRBJ2-5, the V gene TRBV29-1; as DNA is missing, the TRBD1 call by TCRdb cannot be tested. Germline V gene sequence: CDR1 SQVTM, CDR2 ANQGSEA. The CDR3 spans 14 residues. The CDR3 is CSVSGQGAGETQYF.

The chain recombines TRBV12-3 or TRBV12-4 with TRBJ2-3. The CDR3 covers 13 residues. CDR3 amino acids: CASSLRISDTQYF.

This CDR3 is CASRSQRMPGQGLHF. The chain recombines TRBV12-3 or TRBV12-4 with TRBJ1-6; lacking DNA, the TRBD1 call made by TCRdb goes unchecked. The CDR3 is 15 residues long.

The chain recombines TRBV28 with TRBJ1-5. Germline V gene lookup returns CDR1 MDHEN and CDR2 SYDVKM. This CDR3 is 12 amino acids long. The CDR3 loop is CASSFTTQPQHF.

This chain links TRBV20-1 with TRBJ2-1; TCRdb's assignment of TRBD2 cannot be checked, as there is no DNA. Germline lookup yields CDR1 DFQATT and CDR2 SNEGSKA (reference sequence). CDR3 size: 12 residues. The CDR3 sequence is CSGQRSNNEQFF.

The rearrangement uses TRBV12-3 or TRBV12-4 and TRBJ2-3. This CDR3 is 16 amino acids long. CDR3 loop: CASSPLRWGTTDTQYF.

The chain recombines TRBV29-1 with TRBJ2-7; TCRdb's D call of TRBD1 is untestable without DNA. Germline CDR1 and CDR2: SQVTM and ANQGSEA. The CDR3 runs to 17 residues. CDR3 loop: CSVAWTGGGIFAFEQYF.

The chain has TRBV7-3 and TRBJ2-1; TCRdb's assignment of TRBD1 cannot be checked, as there is no DNA. Germline loops: CDR1 SGHTA, CDR2 FQGTGA. The CDR3 runs 16 residues. CDR3 residues: CASSLYPGHPDNEQFF.

The V call is TRBV12-3 or TRBV12-4, the J call TRBJ1-4; no DNA is available, so the TRBD1 call from TCRdb remains unchecked. The CDR3 covers 15 residues. CDR3 in amino acids: CASSPSTPRTEKLFF.

This CDR3 reads CASSYRGTDYNEQFF. The chain couples TRBV6-2 or TRBV6-3 to TRBJ2-1; TCRdb's D call of TRBD1 is untestable without DNA. Germline loops: CDR1 MNHEY, CDR2 SVGEGT. CDR3 length: 15 amino acids.